This T cell receptor beta chain originates from a study of CD8+ T cells in alopecia areata. General study findings and limits: Across lesional scalp, and particularly alopecia totalis/universalis, clonality surpassed that of normal scalp. Tofacitinib produced a significant decrease in scalp clonality and in expanded CD8+ clones among the top 100.

Note on this clone: Its matching antigen is unknown.

Treatment noted: oral pan-JAK inhibitor, 5-10 mg twice daily. Peripheral blood samples and lesional scalp punch biopsies were obtained from alopecia areata patients. This CDR3 has 15 residues. V shed 4 bases and J shed 4 bases, with 16 bases lying between them. Germline CDR1 reads LGHNA; CDR2 reads YSLEER. Extraction and reverse transcription of RNA yielded cDNA as the sequencing template. Libraries were prepared by immunoSEQ multiplex PCR; TCRdb keeps only in-frame clonotypes and omits some of them. The sample consists of about 190,000 clones, 45% to 65% of them appearing once. The TCR comes from a human donor with alopecia areata. V gene TRBV4-3 combines with J gene TRBJ1-1, with unresolved D. The sample consisted of CD4+ T cells sorted from blood, taken at week 4, from a patient treated with tofacitinib. The CDR3 sequence: CASSPRGYPGTEAFF. The CDR3 DNA reads as TGCGCCAGCAGCCCAAGAGGGTATCCTGGCACTGAAGCTTTCTTT.